This TCR beta chain originates from a study of cytomegalovirus exposure and HLA in healthy donors. V shed 6 bases, J shed 8 bases, and the junction held 9 bases outside the gene matches. This CDR3 is built from 14 residues. CDR1 is KGHSH and CDR2 is LQKENI in the germline V gene. While unrecorded immune exposures were likely, the donors were nominally healthy when sampled. A note on this clone: Its antigen is still unknown.

60 Vbeta and 13 Jbeta primers were used in PCR. Libraries were prepared by immunoSEQ multiplex PCR; TCRdb keeps only in-frame clonotypes and omits some of them. The data show some 29,000 clones, roughly 44% seen once. Overall study findings and caveats: Reports described diagnosis of cytomegalovirus status by the classifier as highly specific and sensitive. TCR beta sequences reportedly predicted most subjects' HLA-A and HLA-B alleles accurately.

The V gene is TRBV18, the J gene TRBJ2-1; 8 bases are shared with TRBD2. The source is a woman between 45 and 65 years old in good health and CMV-seronegative. Sequencing used PBMCs. CDR3 amino acids: CASSPGTSPHEQFF. CDR3 DNA: TGTGCCAGCTCCCCCGGGACTAGTCCACATGAGCAGTTCTTC.